The clone carrying this T cell receptor beta chain was seen ten or more times. The germline V and J ends were trimmed by 1 base and 5 bases, with 12 bases remaining between them. The CDR3 runs to 14 residues. Each CDR3 protein is one row after TCRdb ran MiXCR on the 5' RACE reads. The sample holds 40,000 or so distinct CDR3 sequences, about 7% seen once. The record originates from a study of T cells after yellow fever vaccination. Whole-study results and caveats: The booster saw the reappearance of most primary-vaccination clones (approximately 97% CD4, around 88% CD8).

The source was CD8+ T cells not binding an NS4B(214-222) dextramer, sorted from PBMCs, collected 45 days after the yellow fever booster vaccination. This chain connects TRBV12-3 or TRBV12-4 to TRBJ2-7, with D maybe TRBD2 (5 bases). This receptor was obtained from a man aged 30-40 years who received the YFV17D yellow fever vaccine. The chain's CDR3 is CASSLGLAENEQYF. Written as DNA, the CDR3 is TGTGCCAGCAGTTTAGGGCTAGCTGAGAACGAGCAGTACTTC.